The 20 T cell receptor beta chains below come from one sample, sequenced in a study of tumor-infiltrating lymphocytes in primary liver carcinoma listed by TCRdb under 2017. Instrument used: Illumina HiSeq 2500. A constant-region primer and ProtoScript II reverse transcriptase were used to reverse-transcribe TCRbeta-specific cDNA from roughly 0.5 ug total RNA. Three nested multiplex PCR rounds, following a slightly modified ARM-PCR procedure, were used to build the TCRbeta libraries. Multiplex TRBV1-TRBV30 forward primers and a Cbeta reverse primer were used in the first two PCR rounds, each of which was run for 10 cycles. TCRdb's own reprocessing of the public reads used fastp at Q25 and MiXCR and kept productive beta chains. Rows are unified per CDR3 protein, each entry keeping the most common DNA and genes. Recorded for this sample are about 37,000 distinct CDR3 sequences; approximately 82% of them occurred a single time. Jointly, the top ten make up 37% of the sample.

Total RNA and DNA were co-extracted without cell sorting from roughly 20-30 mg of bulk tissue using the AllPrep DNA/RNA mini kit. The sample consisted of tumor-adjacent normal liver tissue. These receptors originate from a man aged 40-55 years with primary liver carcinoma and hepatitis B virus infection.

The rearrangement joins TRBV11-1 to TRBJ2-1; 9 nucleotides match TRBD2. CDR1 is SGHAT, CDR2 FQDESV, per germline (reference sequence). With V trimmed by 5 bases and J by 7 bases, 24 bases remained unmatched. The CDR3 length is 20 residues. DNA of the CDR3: TGTGCCAGCAGCATAGGAAAGGCTAGCGGGGCCTCACGGTCCGGTAATGAGCAGTTCTTC. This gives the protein CASSIGKASGASRSGNEQFF.

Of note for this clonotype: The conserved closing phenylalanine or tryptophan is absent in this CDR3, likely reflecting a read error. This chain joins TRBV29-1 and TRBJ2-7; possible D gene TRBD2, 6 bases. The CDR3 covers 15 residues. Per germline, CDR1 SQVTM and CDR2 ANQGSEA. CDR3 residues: CSIEDPGGSSYGQYI. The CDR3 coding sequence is TGCAGCATTGAAGATCCAGGAGGGAGCTCCTACGGGCAGTACATC.

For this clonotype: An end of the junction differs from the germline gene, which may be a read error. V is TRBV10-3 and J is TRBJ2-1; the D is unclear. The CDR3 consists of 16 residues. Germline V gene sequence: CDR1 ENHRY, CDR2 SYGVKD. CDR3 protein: CAIRDLPTVSYNEHFF. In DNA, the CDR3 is TGTGCCATCAGAGACCTACCGACTGTCTCCTACAATGAGCACTTCTTC.

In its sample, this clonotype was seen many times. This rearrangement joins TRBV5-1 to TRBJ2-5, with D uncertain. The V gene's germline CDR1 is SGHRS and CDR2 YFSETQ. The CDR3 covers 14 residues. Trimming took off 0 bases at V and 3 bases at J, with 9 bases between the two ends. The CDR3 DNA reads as TGCGCCAGCAGCTTGGAACTAAATGAAGAGACCCAGTACTTC. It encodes CASSLELNEETQYF. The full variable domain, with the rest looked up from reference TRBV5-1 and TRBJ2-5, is KAGVTQTPRYLIKTRGQQVTLSCSPISGHRSVSWYQQTPGQGLQFLFEYFSETQRNKGNFPGRFSGRQFSNSRSEMNVSTLELGDSALYLCASSLELNEETQYFGPGTRLLVL.

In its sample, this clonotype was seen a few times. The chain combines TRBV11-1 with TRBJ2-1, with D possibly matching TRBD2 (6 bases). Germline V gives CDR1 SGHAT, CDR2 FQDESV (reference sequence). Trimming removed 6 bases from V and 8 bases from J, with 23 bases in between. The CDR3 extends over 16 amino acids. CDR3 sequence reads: CASRKKMRIGGDEQFF. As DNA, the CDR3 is TGTGCCAGCAGAAAAAAGATGAGGATAGGAGGGGATGAGCAGTTCTTC.

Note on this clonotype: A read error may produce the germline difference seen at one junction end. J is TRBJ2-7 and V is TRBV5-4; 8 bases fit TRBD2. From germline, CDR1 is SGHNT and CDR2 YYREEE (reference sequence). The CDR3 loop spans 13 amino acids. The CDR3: CAGSLEAGGEQYF. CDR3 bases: TGTGCCGGCAGCTTGGAGGCGGGAGGCGAGCAGTACTTC.

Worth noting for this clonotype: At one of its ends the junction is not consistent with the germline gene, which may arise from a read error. In DNA form, the CDR3 reads TGTCCCAGCAGCTACTCGGGGACCCAGTACTTC. It is translated as CPSSYSGTQYF. This chain connects TRBV6-1 to TRBJ2-5, with D unclear. This CDR3 spans 11 amino acids. Looked up from germline, CDR1 is MNHNS and CDR2 is SASEGT.

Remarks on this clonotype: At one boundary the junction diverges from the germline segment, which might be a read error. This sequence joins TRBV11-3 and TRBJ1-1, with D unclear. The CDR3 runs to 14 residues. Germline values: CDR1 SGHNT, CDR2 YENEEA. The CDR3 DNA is TGTGCTAGCAACTTAGGGCCGTCGAACACTGAGGCTTTCTTT. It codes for CASNLGPSNTEAFF.

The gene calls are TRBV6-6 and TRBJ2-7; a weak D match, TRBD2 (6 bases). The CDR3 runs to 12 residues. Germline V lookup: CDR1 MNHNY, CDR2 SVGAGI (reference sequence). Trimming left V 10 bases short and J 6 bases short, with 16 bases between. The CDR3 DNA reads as TGTGCCAACAGCCCCGAAGCGGGCGAGCAGTACTTC. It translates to CANSPEAGEQYF.

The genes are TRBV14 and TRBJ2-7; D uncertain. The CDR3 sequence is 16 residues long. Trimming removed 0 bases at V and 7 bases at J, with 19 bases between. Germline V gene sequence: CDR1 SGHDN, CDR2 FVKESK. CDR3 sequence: CASSQDLRRSKKEQYF. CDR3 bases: TGTGCCAGCAGCCAAGACTTGAGGAGAAGTAAGAAGGAGCAGTACTTC.

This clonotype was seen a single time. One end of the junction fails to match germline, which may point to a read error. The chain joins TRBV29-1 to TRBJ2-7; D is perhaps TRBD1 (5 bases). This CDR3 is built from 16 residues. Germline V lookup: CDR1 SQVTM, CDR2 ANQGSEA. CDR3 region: CSAIASGAGTPYKQYF. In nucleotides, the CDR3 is TGCAGCGCCATAGCATCTGGGGCCGGCACTCCCTACAAGCAGTACTTC.

As DNA, the CDR3 is TGTGCCAGCAGTCCGTCCGGTCTAGCGGGAGGGACGCAGTATTTT. Amino acid sequence: CASSPSGLAGGTQYF. The V gene is TRBV6-5, the J gene TRBJ2-3; 12 nucleotides line up with TRBD2. This CDR3 has 15 amino acids. Per the germline V gene, CDR1 is MNHEY and CDR2 is SVGAGI. The V and J ends lost 5 bases and 9 bases, in that order; junction bases with no gene match: 9.

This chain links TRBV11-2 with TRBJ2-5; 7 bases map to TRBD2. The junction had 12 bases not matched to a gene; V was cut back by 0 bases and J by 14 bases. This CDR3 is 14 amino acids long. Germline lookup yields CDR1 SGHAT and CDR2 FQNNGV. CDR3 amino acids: CASSLESSGTSNYF. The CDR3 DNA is TGTGCCAGCAGCTTAGAGTCTAGCGGAACTAGTAACTACTTC. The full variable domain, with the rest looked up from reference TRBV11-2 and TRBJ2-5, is EAGVAQSPRYKIIEKRQSVAFWCNPISGHATLYWYQQILGQGPKLLIQFQNNGVVDDSQLPKDRFSAERLKGVDSTLKIQPAKLEDSAVYLCASSLESSGTSNYFGPGTRLLVL.

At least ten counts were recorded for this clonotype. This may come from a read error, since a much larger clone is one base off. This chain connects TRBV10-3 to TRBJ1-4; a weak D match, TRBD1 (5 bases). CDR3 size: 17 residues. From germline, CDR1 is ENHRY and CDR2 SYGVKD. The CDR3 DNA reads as TGTGCCATCAGCGATCCGGGACGGCCTGCAACTAATGAAAGACTGTTTTTT. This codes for CAISDPGRPATNERLFF.

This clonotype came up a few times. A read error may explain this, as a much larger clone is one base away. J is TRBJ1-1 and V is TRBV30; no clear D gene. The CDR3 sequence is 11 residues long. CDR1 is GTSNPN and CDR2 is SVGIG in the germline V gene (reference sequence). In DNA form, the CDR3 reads TGTGCCGCTCCGAGGAACACTGAAACTTTCTTT. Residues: CAAPRNTETFF.

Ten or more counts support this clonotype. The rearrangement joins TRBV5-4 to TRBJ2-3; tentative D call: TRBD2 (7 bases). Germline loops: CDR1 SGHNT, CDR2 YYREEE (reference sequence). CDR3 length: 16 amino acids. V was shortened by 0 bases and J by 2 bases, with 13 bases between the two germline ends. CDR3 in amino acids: CASSLDAGASTDTQYF. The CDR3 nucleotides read TGTGCCAGCAGCTTGGACGCGGGGGCCTCCACAGATACGCAGTATTTT.

The CDR3 DNA follows: TGTGCCAGCTCCGTACAGTCCGGGAATCAGCCCCAGCATTTT. Translating it yields CASSVQSGNQPQHF. The rearrangement joins TRBV19 to TRBJ1-5; D gene uncertain. CDR3 length: 14 residues. The germline V gene has CDR1 LNHDA and CDR2 SQIVND (reference sequence). V shed 9 bases and J shed 4 bases, with 16 bases lying between them.

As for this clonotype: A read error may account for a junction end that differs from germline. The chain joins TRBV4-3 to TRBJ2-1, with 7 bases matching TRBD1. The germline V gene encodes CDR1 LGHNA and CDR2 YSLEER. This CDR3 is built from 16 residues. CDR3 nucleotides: TGCGCCAGCATCCAAGATGTAGGGGGCCAGTACAATGAGCAGCTATTC. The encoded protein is CASIQDVGGQYNEQLF.

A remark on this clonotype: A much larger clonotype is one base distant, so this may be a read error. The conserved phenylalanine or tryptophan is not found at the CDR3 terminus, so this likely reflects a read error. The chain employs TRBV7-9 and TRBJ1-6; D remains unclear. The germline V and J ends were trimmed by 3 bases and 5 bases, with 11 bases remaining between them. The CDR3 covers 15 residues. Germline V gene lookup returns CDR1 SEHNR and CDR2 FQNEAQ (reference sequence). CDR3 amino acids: CASSFSLGDNSPLHL. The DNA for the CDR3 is TGTGCCAGCAGCTTCAGCTTGGGCGATAATTCACCCCTCCACCTT.

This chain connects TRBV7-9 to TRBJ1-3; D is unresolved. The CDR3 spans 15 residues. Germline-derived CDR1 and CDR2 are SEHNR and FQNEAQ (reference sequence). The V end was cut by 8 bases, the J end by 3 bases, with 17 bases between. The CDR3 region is CASPPSGLSGNTIYF. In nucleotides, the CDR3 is TGTGCCAGCCCACCCTCCGGGCTGAGTGGAAACACCATATATTTT.